These T cell receptor beta chains were read from a single sample in a study of cytomegalovirus exposure and HLA in healthy donors. The table came from immunoSEQ multiplex PCR; TCRdb's copy has only in-frame clones and leaves some out. The sample holds some 110,000 clones, about 81% seen once. Sequencing input: PBMCs. The receptor source for this set is a male donor in good health and CMV-seropositive. The CDR3 runs from the conserved cysteine through the conserved F or W. Each record gives: J gene, clone size, D gene, V gene, CDR3 protein, CDR3 DNA. A D gene is named only where the DNA matches it firmly. Clone size is given for some rows only: seen once, a few or many times, or a class if the clone is expanded.

>TRBJ1-3|once|.|TRBV9
CASSLAGNTIYF
TGTGCCAGCAGTTTAGCTGGAAACACCATATATTTT
>TRBJ2-5|.|TRBD1|TRBV6-1
CASSDRHRGHETQYF
TGTGCCAGCAGTGATCGACACAGGGGGCATGAGACCCAGTACTTC
>TRBJ2-7|.|TRBD2|TRBV27
CASKEASGIGSYEQYF
TGTGCCAGCAAAGAGGCTAGCGGGATCGGGTCCTACGAGCAGTACTTC
>TRBJ2-7|.|TRBD1|TRBV29-1
CSVFTGTVSYEQYF
TGCAGCGTATTTACGGGGACAGTCTCCTACGAGCAGTACTTC
>TRBJ2-7|few|TRBD2|TRBV10-3
CAISARGGASGGTIHEQYF
TGTGCCATCAGTGCCCGCGGTGGTGCTAGCGGGGGGACAATCCACGAGCAGTACTTC
>TRBJ1-1|.|.|TRBV7-9
CASSLEQVGVSDTEAFF
TGTGCCAGCAGCTTGGAACAGGTTGGTGTCTCGGACACTGAAGCTTTCTTT
>TRBJ2-7|.|.|TRBV30
CAWSVPRRLRDEQYF
TGTGCCTGGAGTGTACCTAGGCGGCTAAGAGACGAGCAGTACTTC
>TRBJ1-2|.|.|TRBV28
CASRAGLYYGYTF
TGTGCCAGCAGAGCGGGACTTTACTATGGCTACACCTTC
>TRBJ2-5|.|TRBD2|TRBV2
CASRRVTGGQETQYF
TGTGCCAGTCGGAGGGTGACGGGAGGGCAAGAGACCCAGTACTTC
>TRBJ2-5|.|TRBD2|TRBV23-1
CASTRRASGGAGQETQYF
TGCGCCAGCACCCGCCGGGCTAGCGGGGGGGCGGGGCAAGAGACCCAGTACTTC
>TRBJ2-7|.|.|TRBV6-6
CASSYPFRAYEQYF
TGTGCCAGCAGTTACCCATTCCGGGCCTACGAGCAGTACTTC
>TRBJ1-5|.|.|TRBV11-3
CASSFGGEPQHF
TGTGCCAGCAGCTTTGGAGGTGAGCCCCAGCATTTT
>TRBJ2-7|once|.|TRBV4-3
CASSQDTGFPYEQYF
TGCGCCAGCAGCCAAGATACGGGATTTCCCTACGAGCAGTACTTC
>TRBJ1-1|.|.|TRBV7-2
CASSLDGQVNTEAFF
TGTGCCAGCAGCTTAGATGGGCAGGTAAACACTGAAGCTTTCTTT
>TRBJ2-3|few|TRBD1|TRBV7-9
CASSPPRDRGHVDTQYF
TGTGCCAGCAGCCCCCCCCGGGACAGGGGGCATGTAGATACGCAGTATTTT
>TRBJ1-5|.|.|TRBV19
CASSNRQVAGPQHF
TGTGCCAGTAGTAACCGACAGGTGGCCGGCCCCCAGCATTTT
>TRBJ1-1|few|.|TRBV6-5
CASSYSGGNTEAFF
TGTGCCAGCAGTTACTCAGGCGGGAACACTGAAGCTTTCTTT
>TRBJ1-1|.|.|TRBV30
CAWSGLRGETYTEAFF
TGTGCCTGGAGTGGTCTCCGCGGGGAAACCTACACTGAAGCTTTCTTT
>TRBJ1-5|.|.|TRBV14
CASSRDSYQPQHF
TGTGCCAGCAGTCGAGACAGTTATCAGCCCCAGCATTTT
>TRBJ2-7|.|.|TRBV29-1
CSVVSSLGAYEQYF
TGCAGCGTTGTGAGCTCCCTTGGTGCCTACGAGCAGTACTTC
>TRBJ2-1|.|.|TRBV19
CASIGWGEDNEQFF
TGTGCCAGTATAGGCTGGGGCGAGGACAATGAGCAGTTCTTC
>TRBJ2-7|.|TRBD1|TRBV5-4
CASSPGTGPVYEQYF
TGTGCCAGCAGCCCCGGGACAGGGCCCGTCTACGAGCAGTACTTC
>TRBJ2-7|.|TRBD1|TRBV5-4
CASSLRGQGYSYEQYF
TGTGCCAGCAGCTTGAGGGGACAGGGTTACTCCTACGAGCAGTACTTC
>TRBJ2-1|.|TRBD2|TRBV7-2
CASSLAPSGGLNEQFF
TGTGCCAGCAGCTTAGCCCCTAGCGGGGGTCTCAATGAGCAGTTCTTC
>TRBJ2-2|.|.|TRBV5-1
CASSPDSPGNTGELFF
TGCGCCAGCAGCCCCGACAGCCCCGGGAACACCGGGGAGCTGTTTTTT
>TRBJ2-1|few|TRBD1|TRBV27
CASSFSGGRPYNEQFF
TGTGCCAGCAGTTTTTCAGGGGGCCGCCCCTACAATGAGCAGTTCTTC
>TRBJ2-5|.|.|TRBV19
CASSIIVRETQYF
TGTGCCAGTAGTATAATAGTGCGGGAGACCCAGTACTTC
>TRBJ1-5|.|.|TRBV19
CASSVLNSNQPQHF
TGTGCCAGTAGTGTACTGAATAGCAATCAGCCCCAGCATTTT
>TRBJ1-4|.|TRBD1|TRBV18
CASSPGRGLKDEKLFF
TGTGCCAGCTCACCGGGCAGGGGGCTTAAGGACGAAAAACTGTTTTTT
>TRBJ1-2|.|.|TRBV7-2
CASSLVGVTGSYGYTF
TGTGCCAGCAGCTTAGTCGGGGTGACAGGATCCTATGGCTACACCTTC
>TRBJ2-7|once|TRBD1|TRBV7-9
CASSLSRNRGSNEQYF
TGTGCCAGCAGCTTATCTCGTAACAGGGGTTCCAACGAGCAGTACTTC
>TRBJ1-1|.|.|TRBV29-1
CSVVLDSEAFF
TGCAGCGTTGTTCTCGACAGTGAAGCTTTCTTT
>TRBJ1-5|.|.|TRBV19
CASSIPFRSNQPQHF
TGTGCCAGTAGTATTCCGTTCCGTAGCAATCAGCCCCAGCATTTT
>TRBJ2-3|.|.|TRBV7-2
CASSFKDTQYF
TGTGCCAGCAGCTTTAAAGATACGCAGTATTTT
>TRBJ2-2|.|TRBD1|TRBV29-1
CSVGGQGDGELFF
TGCAGCGTTGGAGGTCAGGGGGACGGGGAGCTGTTTTTT
>TRBJ2-7|.|.|TRBV6-5
CASSYVHTRTYEQYF
TGTGCCAGCAGTTACGTACATACGCGGACCTACGAGCAGTACTTC
>TRBJ1-5|.|.|TRBV6-6
CASSYSLSGDNQPQHF
TGTGCCAGCAGTTACTCTTTGTCAGGGGACAATCAGCCCCAGCATTTT
>TRBJ2-5|few|TRBD2|TRBV5-1
CASSLVLAGPGETQYF
TGCGCCAGCAGCTTGGTTCTAGCGGGTCCAGGGGAGACCCAGTACTTC
>TRBJ2-2|.|TRBD1|TRBV11-1
CASSAGTVNTGELFF
TGTGCCAGCAGTGCCGGGACAGTGAACACCGGGGAGCTGTTTTTT
>TRBJ1-2|few|TRBD1|TRBV30
CAWTPGTAYGYTF
TGTGCCTGGACCCCAGGGACAGCCTATGGCTACACCTTC
>TRBJ1-1|.|.|TRBV27
CASSLSKGRNTEAFF
TGTGCCAGCAGTTTATCAAAAGGGAGGAACACTGAAGCTTTCTTT
>TRBJ1-2|.|.|TRBV29-1
CSVGHVYGYTF
TGCAGCGTCGGACATGTCTATGGCTACACCTTC
>TRBJ2-7|.|TRBD1|TRBV14
CASSQSYRGEQYF
TGTGCCAGCAGCCAATCCTACAGGGGCGAGCAGTACTTC
>TRBJ2-3|once|TRBD2|TRBV7-3
CASSPQLAGGQDTQYF
TGTGCCAGCAGCCCGCAACTAGCGGGGGGCCAAGATACGCAGTATTTT
>TRBJ2-7|.|.|TRBV11-3
CASSLNPSNPTDEQYF
TGTGCCAGCAGCCTCAATCCTAGTAACCCCACGGACGAGCAGTACTTC
>TRBJ2-1|.|TRBD1|TRBV6-5
CASSYWTGGFPNEQFF
TGTGCCAGCAGTTACTGGACAGGGGGCTTCCCCAATGAGCAGTTCTTC
>TRBJ2-2|.|.|TRBV4-2
CASSLRGGNTGELFF
TGTGCCAGCAGCCTTAGAGGCGGGAACACCGGGGAGCTGTTTTTT
>TRBJ1-1|.|TRBD1|TRBV10-3
CAIRTQGTRNTEAFF
TGTGCCATCAGGACACAGGGGACTAGAAACACTGAAGCTTTCTTT